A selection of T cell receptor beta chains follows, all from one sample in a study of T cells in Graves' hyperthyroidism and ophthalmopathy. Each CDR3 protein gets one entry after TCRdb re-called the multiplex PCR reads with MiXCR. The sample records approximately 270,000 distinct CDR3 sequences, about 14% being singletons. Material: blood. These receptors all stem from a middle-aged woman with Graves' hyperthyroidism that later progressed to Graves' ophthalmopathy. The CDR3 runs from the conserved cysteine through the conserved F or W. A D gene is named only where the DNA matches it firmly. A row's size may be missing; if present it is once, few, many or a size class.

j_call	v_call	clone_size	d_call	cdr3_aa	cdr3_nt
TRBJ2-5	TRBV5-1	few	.	CASSTLGHQETQYF	TGCGCCAGCAGTACATTAGGGCACCAAGAGACCCAGTACTTC
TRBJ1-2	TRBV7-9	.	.	CASSASGANGYTF	TGTGCCAGCAGCGCGTCGGGTGCGAATGGCTACACCTTC
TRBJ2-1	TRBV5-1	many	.	CASSLAVSSYNEQFF	TGCGCCAGCAGCTTGGCGGTGAGCTCCTACAATGAGCAGTTCTTC
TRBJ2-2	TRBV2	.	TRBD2	CASLLGGVGAANTGELFF	TGTGCCAGCCTCCTCGGGGGGGTTGGAGCCGCGAACACCGGGGAGCTGTTTTTT
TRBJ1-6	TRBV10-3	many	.	CAISENRALYNSPLHF	TGTGCCATCAGTGAGAACCGGGCCCTCTATAATTCACCCCTCCACTTT
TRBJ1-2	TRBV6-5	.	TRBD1	CASSYTGQGQRGYTF	TGTGCCAGCAGTTACACTGGACAGGGGCAACGAGGCTACACCTTC
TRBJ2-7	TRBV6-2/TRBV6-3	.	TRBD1	CASSARRGGTGGYEQYF	TGTGCCAGCAGTGCGCGAAGAGGAGGGACAGGGGGCTACGAGCAGTACTTC
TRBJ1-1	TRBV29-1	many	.	CSVARGAPGTEAFF	TGCAGCGTTGCAAGGGGGGCGCCGGGTACTGAAGCTTTCTTT
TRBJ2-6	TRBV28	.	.	CASSLLRPGANVLTF	TGTGCCAGCAGCTTGCTCAGGCCTGGGGCCAACGTCCTGACTTTC
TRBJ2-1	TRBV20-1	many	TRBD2	CSVRAGLAFDNEQFF	TGCAGTGTTAGGGCGGGACTAGCTTTTGACAATGAGCAGTTCTTC
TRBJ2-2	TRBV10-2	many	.	CASILGGELFF	TGCGCCAGCATTCTTGGGGGGGAGCTGTTTTTT
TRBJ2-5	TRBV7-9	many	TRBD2	CASSSRVGLAGGETQYF	TGTGCCAGCAGCTCGAGGGTCGGACTAGCGGGAGGAGAGACCCAGTACTTC
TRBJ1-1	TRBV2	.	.	CASTQEGDGQNTEAFF	TGTGCCAGCACTCAAGAAGGGGATGGACAGAACACTGAAGCTTTCTTT
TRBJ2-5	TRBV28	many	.	CASSLLRYQETQYF	TGTGCCAGCAGTTTATTGAGGTACCAAGAGACCCAGTACTTC
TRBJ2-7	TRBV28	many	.	CASSSPGSSYEQYF	TGTGCCAGCAGTTCCCCGGGATCCAGTTACGAGCAGTACTTC
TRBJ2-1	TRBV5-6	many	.	CASSDGQHPYNEQFF	TGTGCCAGCAGCGACGGACAACACCCCTACAATGAGCAGTTCTTC
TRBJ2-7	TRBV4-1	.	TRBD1	CASRLGQGYAYEQYF	TGCGCCAGCAGGCTAGGACAGGGATACGCCTACGAGCAGTACTTC